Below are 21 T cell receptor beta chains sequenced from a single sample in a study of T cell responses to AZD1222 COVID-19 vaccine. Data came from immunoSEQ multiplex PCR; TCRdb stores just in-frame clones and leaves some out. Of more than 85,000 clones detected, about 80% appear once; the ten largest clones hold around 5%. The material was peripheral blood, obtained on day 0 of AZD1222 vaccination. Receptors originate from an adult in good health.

The CDR3 sequence is CASSSWGSQDGQPQHF. CDR3 nucleotide sequence: TGTGCCAGCAGCTCGTGGGGATCCCAGGACGGTCAGCCCCAGCATTTT. V usage is TRBV5-6 and J usage is TRBJ1-5; D call uncertain. There are 16 residues in the CDR3. CDR1 SGHDT and CDR2 YYEEEE come from the germline V gene. V was clipped by 3 bases and J by 6 bases, with 19 bases between them.

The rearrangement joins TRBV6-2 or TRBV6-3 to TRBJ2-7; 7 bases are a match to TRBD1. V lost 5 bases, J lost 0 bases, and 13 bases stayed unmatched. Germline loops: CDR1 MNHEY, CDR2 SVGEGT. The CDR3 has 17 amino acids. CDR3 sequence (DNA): TGTGCCAGCAGTCCCTCCCCCGGGACAGTGGGCTCCTACGAGCAGTACTTC. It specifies CASSPSPGTVGSYEQYF.

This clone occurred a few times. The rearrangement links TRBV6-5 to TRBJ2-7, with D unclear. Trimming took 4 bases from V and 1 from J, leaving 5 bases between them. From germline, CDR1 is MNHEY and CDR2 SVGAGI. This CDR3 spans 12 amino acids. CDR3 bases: TGTGCCAGCAGTTTCGGTTCCTACGAGCAGTACTTC. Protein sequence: CASSFGSYEQYF.

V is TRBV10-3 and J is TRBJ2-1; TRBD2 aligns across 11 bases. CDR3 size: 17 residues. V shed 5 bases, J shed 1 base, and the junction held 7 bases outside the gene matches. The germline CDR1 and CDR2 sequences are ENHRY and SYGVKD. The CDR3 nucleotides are TGTGCCATCAGTAGGGCTAGCGGGGGGATATCCTACAATGAGCAGTTCTTC. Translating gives CAISRASGGISYNEQFF.

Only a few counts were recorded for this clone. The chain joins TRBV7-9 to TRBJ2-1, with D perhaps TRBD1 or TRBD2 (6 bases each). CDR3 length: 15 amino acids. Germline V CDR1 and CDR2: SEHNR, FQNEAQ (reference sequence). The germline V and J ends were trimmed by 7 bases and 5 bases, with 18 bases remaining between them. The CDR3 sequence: CASTEFSGGHNEQFF. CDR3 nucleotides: TGTGCCAGCACCGAATTCTCTGGGGGGCACAATGAGCAGTTCTTC.

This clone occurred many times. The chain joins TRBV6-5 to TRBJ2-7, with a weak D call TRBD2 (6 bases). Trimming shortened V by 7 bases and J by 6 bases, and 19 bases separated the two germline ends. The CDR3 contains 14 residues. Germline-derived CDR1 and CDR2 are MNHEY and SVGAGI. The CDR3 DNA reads TGTGCCAGCACCCCAGTGGGGGGACGGGGCGAGCAGTACTTC. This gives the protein CASTPVGGRGEQYF.

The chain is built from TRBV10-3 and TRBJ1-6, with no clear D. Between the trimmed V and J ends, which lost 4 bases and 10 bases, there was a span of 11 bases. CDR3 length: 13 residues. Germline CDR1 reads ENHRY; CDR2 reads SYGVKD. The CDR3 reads CAISVRPDSPLHF. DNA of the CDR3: TGTGCCATCAGTGTTCGGCCGGACTCACCCCTCCACTTT.

The CDR3 reads CASSEVQGVYGYTF. The CDR3 DNA sequence: TGTGCCAGCAGTGAAGTACAGGGCGTTTATGGCTACACCTTC. V usage is TRBV6-1 and J usage is TRBJ1-2; the D gene is possibly TRBD1 (6 bases). The V and J ends lost 1 base and 5 bases respectively, with 11 bases between them. The germline gives CDR1 MNHNS, CDR2 SASEGT. This CDR3 contains 14 residues.

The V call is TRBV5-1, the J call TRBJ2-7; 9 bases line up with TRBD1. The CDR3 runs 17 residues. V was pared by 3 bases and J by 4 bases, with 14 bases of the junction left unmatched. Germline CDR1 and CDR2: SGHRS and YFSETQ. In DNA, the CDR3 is TGCGCCAGCAGCTCAGTTGGGCGGGTCGACAGGGGGTACGAGCAGTACTTC. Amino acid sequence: CASSSVGRVDRGYEQYF.

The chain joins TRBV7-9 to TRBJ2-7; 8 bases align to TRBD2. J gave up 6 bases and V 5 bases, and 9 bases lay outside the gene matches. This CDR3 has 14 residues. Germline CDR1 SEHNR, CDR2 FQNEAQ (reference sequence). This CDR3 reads CASSAGTSLREQYF. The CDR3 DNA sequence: TGTGCCAGCAGCGCGGGGACTAGTCTACGCGAGCAGTACTTC.

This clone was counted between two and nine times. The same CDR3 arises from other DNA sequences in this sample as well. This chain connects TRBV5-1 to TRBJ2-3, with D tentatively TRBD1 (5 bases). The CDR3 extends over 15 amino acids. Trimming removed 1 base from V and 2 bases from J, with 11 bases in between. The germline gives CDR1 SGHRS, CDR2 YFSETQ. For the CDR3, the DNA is TGCGCCAGCAGCTTGAGGGGATTGTCCACAGATACGCAGTATTTT. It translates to CASSLRGLSTDTQYF.

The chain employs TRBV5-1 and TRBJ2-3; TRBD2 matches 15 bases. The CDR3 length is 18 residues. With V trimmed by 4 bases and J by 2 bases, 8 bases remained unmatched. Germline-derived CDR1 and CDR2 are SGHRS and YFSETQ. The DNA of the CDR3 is TGCGCCAGCAGCCAGGGACTAGCGGGGGGACGGTACACAGATACGCAGTATTTT. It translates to CASSQGLAGGRYTDTQYF. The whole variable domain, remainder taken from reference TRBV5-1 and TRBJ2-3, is KAGVTQTPRYLIKTRGQQVTLSCSPISGHRSVSWYQQTPGQGLQFLFEYFSETQRNKGNFPGRFSGRQFSNSRSEMNVSTLELGDSALYLCASSQGLAGGRYTDTQYFGPGTRLTVL.

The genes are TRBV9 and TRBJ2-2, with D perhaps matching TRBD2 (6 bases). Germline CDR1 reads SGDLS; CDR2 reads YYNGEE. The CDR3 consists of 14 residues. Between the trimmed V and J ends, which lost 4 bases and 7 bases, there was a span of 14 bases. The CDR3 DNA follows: TGTGCCAGCAGCCCCTTGCGCGGGATCGGGGAGCTGTTTTTT. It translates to CASSPLRGIGELFF.

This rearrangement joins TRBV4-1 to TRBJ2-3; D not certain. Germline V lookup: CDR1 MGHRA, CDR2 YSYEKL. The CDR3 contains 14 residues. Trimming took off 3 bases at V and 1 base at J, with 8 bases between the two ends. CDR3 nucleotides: TGCGCCAGCAGCCAGGTGACTGGCACAGATACGCAGTATTTT. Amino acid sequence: CASSQVTGTDTQYF.

The CDR3 spells CASSFSPGWETQYF. The DNA of the CDR3 is TGCGCCAGCAGCTTTAGCCCAGGGTGGGAGACCCAGTACTTC. J is TRBJ2-5 and V is TRBV5-1; a possible D gene is TRBD1 (5 bases). The CDR3 covers 14 residues. The germline V and J ends were trimmed by 2 bases and 5 bases, with 13 bases remaining between them. Looked up from germline, CDR1 is SGHRS and CDR2 is YFSETQ.

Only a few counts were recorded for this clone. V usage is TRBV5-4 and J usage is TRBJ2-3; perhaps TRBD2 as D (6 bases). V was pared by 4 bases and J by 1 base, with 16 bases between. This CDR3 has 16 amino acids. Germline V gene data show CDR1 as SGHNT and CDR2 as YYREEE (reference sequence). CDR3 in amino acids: CASSLTRGLGTDTQYF. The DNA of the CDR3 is TGTGCCAGCAGCCTCACGCGGGGTTTGGGCACAGATACGCAGTATTTT.

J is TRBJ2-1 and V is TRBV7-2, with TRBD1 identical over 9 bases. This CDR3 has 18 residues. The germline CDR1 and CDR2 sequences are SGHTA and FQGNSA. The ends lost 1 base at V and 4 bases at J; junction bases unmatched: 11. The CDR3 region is CASSLVVYGTGRYNEQFF. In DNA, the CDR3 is TGTGCCAGCAGCTTAGTGGTCTATGGGACAGGGAGATACAATGAGCAGTTCTTC.

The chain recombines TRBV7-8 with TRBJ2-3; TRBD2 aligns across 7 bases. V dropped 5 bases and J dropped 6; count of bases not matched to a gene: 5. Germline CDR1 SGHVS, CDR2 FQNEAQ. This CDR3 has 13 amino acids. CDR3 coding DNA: TGTGCCAGCAGCAGGGAGGGTGGGGATACGCAGTATTTT. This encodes CASSREGGDTQYF.

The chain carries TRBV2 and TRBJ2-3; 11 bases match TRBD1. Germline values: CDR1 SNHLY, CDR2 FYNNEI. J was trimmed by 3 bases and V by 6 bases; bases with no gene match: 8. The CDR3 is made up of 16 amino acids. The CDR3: CASSDWDRGGTDTQYF. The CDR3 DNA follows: TGTGCCAGCAGCGACTGGGACAGGGGGGGGACAGATACGCAGTATTTT. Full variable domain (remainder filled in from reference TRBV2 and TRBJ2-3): EPEVTQTPSHQVTQMGQEVILRCVPISNHLYFYWYRQILGQKVEFLVSFYNNEISEKSEIFDDQFSVERPDGSNFTLKIRSTKLEDSAMYFCASSDWDRGGTDTQYFGPGTRLTVL.

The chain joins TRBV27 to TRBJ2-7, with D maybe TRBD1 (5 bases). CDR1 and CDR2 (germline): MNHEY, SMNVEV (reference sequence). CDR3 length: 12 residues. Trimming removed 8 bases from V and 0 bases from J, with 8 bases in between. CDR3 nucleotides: TGTGCCAGCCAGGGAAACTCCTACGAGCAGTACTTC. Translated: CASQGNSYEQYF.

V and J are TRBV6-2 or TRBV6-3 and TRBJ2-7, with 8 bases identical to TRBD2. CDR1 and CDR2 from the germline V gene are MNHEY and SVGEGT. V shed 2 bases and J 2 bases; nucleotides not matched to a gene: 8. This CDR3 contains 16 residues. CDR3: CASSYPAKGLAYEQYF. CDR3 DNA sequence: TGTGCCAGCAGTTACCCAGCGAAGGGACTAGCCTACGAGCAGTACTTC.